This entry is about one T cell receptor (beta chain). Using unique molecular identifiers, the investigators prepared the TCRbeta library. MiXCR, run by TCRdb on the PCR reads, gives a single entry per CDR3 protein. The profile covers a few hundred thousand distinct CDR3 sequences, with less than 15% appearing a single time and over 3.5% taken by the ten largest. The V gene lost 5 bases and the J gene lost 7 bases, with 14 bases spanning the gap. This CDR3 has 13 amino acids. The data were taken from a study of T-cell reconstitution after alpha-beta-depleted transplantation in children. The sample here was PBMCs, taken from the stem cell graft. This receptor was taken from a human donor who donated a stem cell graft to a child with Fanconi anemia. The chain has TRBV12-3 or TRBV12-4 and TRBJ1-1; D is unresolved. The CDR3 is CASSPGRLSEAFF. CDR3 in DNA: TGTGCCAGCAGTCCTGGACGGCTCAGTGAAGCTTTCTTT.